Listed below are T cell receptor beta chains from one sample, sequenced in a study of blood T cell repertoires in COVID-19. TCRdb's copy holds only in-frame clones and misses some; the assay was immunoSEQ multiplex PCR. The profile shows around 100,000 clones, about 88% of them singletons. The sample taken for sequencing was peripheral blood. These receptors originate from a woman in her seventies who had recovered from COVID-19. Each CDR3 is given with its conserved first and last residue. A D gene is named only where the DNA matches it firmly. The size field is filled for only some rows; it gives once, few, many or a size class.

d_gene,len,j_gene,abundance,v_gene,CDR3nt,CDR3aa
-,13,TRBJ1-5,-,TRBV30,TGTGCCTGGAGTTTCCTTAGCAATCAGCCCCAGCATTTT,CAWSFLSNQPQHF
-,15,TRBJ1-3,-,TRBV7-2,TGTGCCAGCAGCTTCTACCCGGGTCCTGGAAACACCATATATTTT,CASSFYPGPGNTIYF
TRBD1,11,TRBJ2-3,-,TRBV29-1,TGCAGCGCAGGGACAGGACTTACGCAGTATTTT,CSAGTGLTQYF
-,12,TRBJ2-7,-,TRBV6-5,TGTGCCAGCAGCCGGGGTGACGGTGAGCAGTACTTC,CASSRGDGEQYF
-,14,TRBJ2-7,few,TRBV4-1,TGCGCCAGCAGCCAAACGGGTTCCTCCTACGAGCAGTACTTC,CASSQTGSSYEQYF
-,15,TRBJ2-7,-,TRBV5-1,TGCGCCAGCAGCTTGGACGGCGGGGCGACCTACGAGCAGTACTTC,CASSLDGGATYEQYF
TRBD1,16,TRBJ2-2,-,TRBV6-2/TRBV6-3,TGTGCCAGCAGTTACCACGGACAGGGTGGCGCCGGGGAGCTGTTTTTT,CASSYHGQGGAGELFF
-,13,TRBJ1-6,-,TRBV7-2,TGTGCCAGCCACTTGGGTCAGGGCACACCCCTCCACTTT,CASHLGQGTPLHF
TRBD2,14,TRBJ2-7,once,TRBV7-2,TGTGCCAGCAGCCCCCAAAGGACTAGTAAAGAGCAGTACTTC,CASSPQRTSKEQYF
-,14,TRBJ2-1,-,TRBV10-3,TGTGCCATCAGTGCCCCAGCTAGTTCCGATGAGCAGTTCTTC,CAISAPASSDEQFF
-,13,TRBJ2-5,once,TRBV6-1,TGTGCCAGCAGTGAAGGTCTCGGAGAGACCCAGTACTTC,CASSEGLGETQYF
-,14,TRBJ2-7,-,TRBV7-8,TGTGCCAGCAGCTTAGTGGGGCAGGTCGACGAGCAGTACTTC,CASSLVGQVDEQYF
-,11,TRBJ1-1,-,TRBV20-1,TGCAGTGCTATACAACGGGCTGAAGCTTTCTTT,CSAIQRAEAFF
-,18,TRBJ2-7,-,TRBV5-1,TGCGCCAGCAGCTTGGACAGGCATGGAAGGACCTGGGCGACCGAGCAGTACTTC,CASSLDRHGRTWATEQYF
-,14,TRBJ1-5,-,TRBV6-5,TGTGCCAGCAGCCGAGGGGGATCCAATCAGCCCCAGCATTTT,CASSRGGSNQPQHF
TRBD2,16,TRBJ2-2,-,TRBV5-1,TGCGCCAGCAGCTTGGCAACTAGCGGGGGGACCGGGGAGCTGTTTTTT,CASSLATSGGTGELFF
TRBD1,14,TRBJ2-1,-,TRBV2,TGTGCCAGCAGTGCTTGGGGACAGGGGGATGAGCAGTTCTTC,CASSAWGQGDEQFF
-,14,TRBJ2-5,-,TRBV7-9,TGTGCCAGCAGCTTTCGGCAGGGGGGAGAGACCCAGTACTTC,CASSFRQGGETQYF
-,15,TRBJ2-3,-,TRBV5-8,TGTGCCAGCAGCTTGGACAGGGTGGCCCTAGATACGCAGTATTTT,CASSLDRVALDTQYF
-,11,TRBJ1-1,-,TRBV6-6,TGTGCCAGCAACGGGAACACTGAAGCTTTCTTT,CASNGNTEAFF
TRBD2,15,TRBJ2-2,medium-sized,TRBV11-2,TGTGCCAGCAGCTTTCTTAGCGGGGAGACCGGGGAGCTGTTTTTT,CASSFLSGETGELFF
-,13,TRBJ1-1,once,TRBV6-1,TGTGCCAGCAGTGATTTTGGGAGGGGTATGGCTTTCTTT,CASSDFGRGMAFF
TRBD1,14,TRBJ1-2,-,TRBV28,TGTGCCAGCAGCCGGGACAGCTCCAACTATGGCTACACCTTC,CASSRDSSNYGYTF
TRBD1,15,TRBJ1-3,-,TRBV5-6,TGTGCCAGCAGCTTCCAGACAGGGCCTGGAAACACCATATATTTT,CASSFQTGPGNTIYF
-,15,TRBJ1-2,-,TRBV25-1,TGTGCCAGCAGTGAATGGGAGGGGATAAAGTATGGCTACACCTTC,CASSEWEGIKYGYTF
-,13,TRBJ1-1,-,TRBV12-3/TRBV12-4,TGTGCCAGCAGTTTGGGGGCCCACACTGAAGCTTTCTTT,CASSLGAHTEAFF
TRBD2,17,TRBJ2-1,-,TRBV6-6,TGTGCCAGCAGTCTAGGGGCTAGCGGTGGGGGGTACAATGAGCAGTTCTTC,CASSLGASGGGYNEQFF
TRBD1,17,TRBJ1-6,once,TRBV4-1,TGCGCCAGCAGCCGAGACAGGGGGAACCTATATAATTCACCCCTCCACTTT,CASSRDRGNLYNSPLHF
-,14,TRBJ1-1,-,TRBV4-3,TGCGCCAGCAGCCAAGTTGTCCCGGAGGCTGAAGCTTTCTTT,CASSQVVPEAEAFF
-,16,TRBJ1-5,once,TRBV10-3,TGTGCCATCAGTGAGTCTCAGGGTTATAGCAATCAGCCCCAGCATTTT,CAISESQGYSNQPQHF
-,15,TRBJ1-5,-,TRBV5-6,TGTGCCAGCAGCTTGAGTGGGGCGGGCAATCAGCCCCAGCATTTT,CASSLSGAGNQPQHF
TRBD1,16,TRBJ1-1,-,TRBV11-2,TGTGCCAGCAGCTTAGGAGCCGGGACAGCCTACACTGAAGCTTTCTTT,CASSLGAGTAYTEAFF
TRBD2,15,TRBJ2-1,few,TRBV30,TGTGCGAGGGGGGGGACTAGCGACTCCTACAATGAGCAGTTCTTC,CARGGTSDSYNEQFF
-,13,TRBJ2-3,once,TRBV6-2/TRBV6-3,TGTGCCAGCAGTTACGCGGGAACCAATACGCAGTATTTT,CASSYAGTNTQYF
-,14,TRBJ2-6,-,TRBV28,TGTGCCAGCAGCCTCTCCGGGGGGGCCAACGTCCTGACTTTC,CASSLSGGANVLTF
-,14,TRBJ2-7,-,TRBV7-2,TGTGCCAGCAGCTTAGGTAGGGGGAACTACGAGCAGTACTTC,CASSLGRGNYEQYF
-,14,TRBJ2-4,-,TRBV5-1,TGCGCCAGCAGCCCTACGGTAGCCAAAAACATTCAGTACTTC,CASSPTVAKNIQYF
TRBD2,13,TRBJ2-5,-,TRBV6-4,TGTGCCAGCAGGCGGGGGGCCGGGGAGACCCAGTACTTC,CASRRGAGETQYF
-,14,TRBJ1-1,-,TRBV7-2,TGTGCCAGCAGCCCGGAGAGCCGGGGGACTGAAGCTTTCTTT,CASSPESRGTEAFF
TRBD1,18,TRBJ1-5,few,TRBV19,TGTGCCAGTAGTTTTAAATCCTGGGGACAGGGAAGCAATCAGCCCCAGCATTTT,CASSFKSWGQGSNQPQHF
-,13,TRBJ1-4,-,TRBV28,TGTGCCAGCGCTACAGGGAAGAATGAAAAACTGTTTTTT,CASATGKNEKLFF
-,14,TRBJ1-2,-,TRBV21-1,TGTGCCAGCAGCAACAGGGCTGGTAACTATGGCTACACCTTC,CASSNRAGNYGYTF
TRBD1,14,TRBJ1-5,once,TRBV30,TGTGCCTGGACTCCCACAGGGGGCGGTCAGCCCCAGCATTTT,CAWTPTGGGQPQHF